The T cell receptor (beta chain) described here comes from a study of PD-L1 blockade in urothelial cancer. Whole-study context: Blood analyses occurred 3 weeks (second dose) and 6 weeks post treatment start.

Trimming removed 0 bases from V and 5 bases from J, with 12 bases in between. CDR1 and CDR2 (germline): SGDLS, YYNGEE. This CDR3 is built from 14 residues. Synthetic TCR analog templates were spiked into all PCRs individually. Measured with immunoSEQ multiplex PCR; TCRdb has only the in-frame clones, and not every one. The sample has about 32,000 clones, about nine tenths seen once. This receptor was identified in a man between 45 and 60 years old with urothelial cancer. The V call is TRBV9, the J call TRBJ2-7; the D gene is possibly TRBD1 (5 bases). The source was PBMCs, collected around atezolizumab (anti-PD-L1) treatment. The CDR3 protein is CASSVGSRVDEQYF. DNA of the CDR3: TGTGCCAGCAGCGTAGGGTCCAGGGTGGACGAGCAGTACTTC.